The rows below give T cell receptor beta chains drawn from one sample of a study of spatial heterogeneity in lung cancer. TCRdb passed the 5' RACE reads through MiXCR, listing each CDR3 protein once. The sample consists of about 92,000 distinct CDR3 sequences, approximately 12% of them appearing once. This material consisted of PBMCs, taken at surgery. The receptors were gathered from a male donor with early-stage non-small cell lung cancer. Both conserved end residues are part of each CDR3. A D gene is named only where the DNA matches it firmly. Clone size is given for some rows only: seen once, a few or many times, or a class if the clone is expanded.

abundance	d_gene	v_gene	j_gene	CDR3aa	CDR3nt
NA	TRBD1	TRBV9	TRBJ2-3	CASSVGPRGPSTDTQYF	TGTGCCAGCAGCGTAGGCCCCAGGGGGCCTAGCACAGATACGCAGTATTTT
few	NA	TRBV6-5	TRBJ1-5	CASRTGGRDQPQHF	TGTGCCAGCAGGACCGGGGGGCGAGATCAGCCCCAGCATTTT
once	NA	TRBV4-3	TRBJ1-2	CASSQDVNYGYTF	TGCGCCAGCAGCCAAGACGTTAACTATGGCTACACCTTC
NA	NA	TRBV7-2	TRBJ2-1	CASSLRGGGNEQFF	TGTGCCAGCAGCTTAAGGGGAGGGGGCAATGAGCAGTTCTTC
few	NA	TRBV2	TRBJ1-1	CASSPRKGEAAEAFF	TGTGCCAGCAGTCCGAGAAAAGGGGAGGCGGCTGAAGCTTTCTTT
NA	NA	TRBV5-6	TRBJ2-3	CASSLSLARTDTQYF	TGTGCCAGCAGCTTGAGTCTTGCACGCACAGATACGCAGTATTTT
NA	NA	TRBV1	TRBJ1-2	CTSSPTANYGYTF	TGCACCAGCAGCCCGACAGCAAACTATGGCTACACCTTC
many	NA	TRBV2	TRBJ2-2	CASSIQRASGELFF	TGTGCCAGCAGTATCCAAAGGGCGTCCGGGGAGCTGTTTTTT
NA	NA	TRBV7-9	TRBJ1-2	CASSSPKGALNYGYTF	TGTGCCAGCAGCTCCCCTAAAGGGGCCCTTAACTATGGCTACACCTTC
NA	NA	TRBV5-4	TRBJ2-5	CASSYTVRSQETQYF	TGTGCCAGCAGCTACACCGTTAGGTCCCAAGAGACCCAGTACTTC
few	NA	TRBV7-2	TRBJ2-1	CASSLARRNEQFF	TGTGCCAGCAGCTTAGCAAGGAGGAATGAGCAGTTCTTC
NA	NA	TRBV28	TRBJ1-4	CASSPQGGAVNEKLFF	TGTGCCAGCAGTCCTCAGGGCGGGGCGGTTAATGAAAAACTGTTTTTT
few	NA	TRBV5-6	TRBJ1-6	CASSLSGQDPYNSPLHF	TGTGCCAGCAGCTTATCGGGGCAGGACCCATATAATTCACCCCTCCACTTT
NA	NA	TRBV11-2	TRBJ1-4	CASSALRQEGKLVF	TGTGCCAGCAGCGCCCTGCGACAGGAAGGAAAACTGGTTTTT
few	NA	TRBV7-2	TRBJ2-7	CASSFVSRGAYEQYF	TGTGCCAGCAGCTTTGTGTCACGGGGTGCCTACGAGCAGTACTTC